This TCR beta chain was found in a study of T-cell memory formation after mild COVID-19 (dated by TCRdb to about 2021). Study-wide context: Most TCR sequence clusters were specific to one of the two donors. The cohort was made up of two young adult volunteers, one female and one male, who were previously healthy. Longitudinal TCRalpha and TCRbeta repertoire sequencing tracked T-cell clones expanding and contracting after mild COVID-19 in two donors.

Ficoll-Paque density gradient centrifugation was used to isolate PBMCs. Including the terminal cysteine and phenylalanine, the CDR3 comprises 12 residues. This entry keeps only the CDR3 DNA: 36 bases, framed from base 1. Sequences MGHDK (CDR1) and SYGVNS (CDR2) are obtained from the germline V gene. V sheds 6 bases and J sheds 6 bases, leaving 6 bases between their ends. On this clonotype itself: Its antigen specificity is not known. The sample holds no much larger clone one base away, and base qualities are not on file.

Points the paper makes about the study in general: Contracting CD4+ clones turned up mainly in the CM and EM memory subsets, whereas EMRA was where CD8+ clones were enriched. From day 15 to 85, contracting clones showed balanced CD4/CD8 phenotypes, whereas a second wave of clones that expanded from day 15 to 37 leaned towards CD4+. Only a couple of mild cases were covered by the study, and larger cohorts that include severe cases with pre-infection samples were considered necessary. Some responding clones were detected in pre-infection memory, which suggested that pre-existing cross-reactive memory T cells had joined the SARS-CoV-2 response. SARS-CoV-2 specificity of the second-wave clones peaking on day 37 was not confirmed.

Sequencing was carried out with an Illumina NovaSeq 6000. TCRalpha and TCRbeta cDNA libraries were built by 5'RACE with constant-segment primers, adding sample barcodes and unique molecular identifiers. RNA was extracted from every sample with Trizol reagent. Libraries were amplified in two PCR steps, with a second sample barcode and Illumina TruSeq adapters added in the second step. Sequencing of the libraries was done on an Illumina NovaSeq, producing 2 x 150 bp paired-end reads. In the source study's methods: With migec v1.2.7, reads were demultiplexed and then collapsed into UMI-guided consensus sequences. Using mixcr v2.1.11, UMI consensuses were aligned to TRA and TRB V and J templates and then assembled into clonotypes. A clonotype was counted as expanded or contracted only if both edgeR and NoisET called the change significant, with noise models trained on biological replicates. For edgeR calls, a false discovery rate-adjusted p below 0.01 and a log2 fold-change threshold of 1 were applied. PCA with hierarchical clustering of max-normalized trajectories of the 1000 most abundant clonotypes was used as exploratory dynamics analysis. Separately sequenced CD4+ and CD8+ repertoires were used to assign the CD4 or CD8 phenotype of responding clones. The public reads were reanalyzed by TCRdb: fastp trimming at Q25, MiXCR alignment, in-frame beta chains only. Every entry covers one CDR3 protein and lists the most common genes and DNA from its rows. TCRdb, not the original authors, processed these V and J calls. A total of around 300,000 distinct CDR3 sequences appear in this sample, around 8% of them only once. The biggest ten clones account for 20% to 25% of the sample.

This sequence originates from a young man who had mild COVID-19 (a few samples of this study predate the infection). The sample titles of this study are shuffled in the database, so cell type and time point are left out; the donor was told from shared clones. The rearranged chain carries TRBV25-1 and TRBJ1-6, with the D gene not clear enough to name. Material: PBMCs or a T cell subset sorted from them (not recorded which). The CDR3 is CASREGNSPLHF. The DNA is as follows: TGTGCCAGCAGGGAGGGTAATTCACCCCTCCACTTT.